Below, 26 T cell receptor beta chains from the same sample are listed, as sequenced in a study of OX40 agonist ivuxolimab in advanced cancers. TCRdb's copy holds only in-frame clones and misses some; the assay was immunoSEQ multiplex PCR. The sample has fewer than 30,000 clones; under 90% are singletons. The sequenced sample was CD4+ or CD8+ T cells sorted from blood, obtained in a trial of the OX40 agonist ivuxolimab. These receptors all stem from an adult with an advanced solid tumor such as melanoma, head and neck, liver or kidney cancer.

The chain employs TRBV2 and TRBJ1-2, with TRBD1 identical over 9 bases. Unmatched junction bases numbered 5, after V lost 6 bases and J lost 6 bases. Germline loops: CDR1 SNHLY, CDR2 FYNNEI. The CDR3 contains 13 residues. The CDR3 sequence is CASRDRGRDGYTF. CDR3 nucleotides: TGTGCCAGCAGGGACAGGGGACGTGATGGCTACACCTTC.

The chain has TRBV5-6 and TRBJ1-6, with unresolved D. The CDR3 contains 14 residues. Germline values: CDR1 SGHDT, CDR2 YYEEEE. V shed 5 bases and J shed 7 bases, with 13 bases lying between them. CDR3 in amino acids: CASSLSPVNSPLHF. The CDR3, as DNA: TGTGCCAGCAGTTTAAGCCCCGTGAATTCACCCCTCCACTTT.

The genes are TRBV4-1 and TRBJ2-7, with D perhaps matching TRBD2 (6 bases). The V gene lost 3 bases and the J gene lost 2 bases, with 11 bases spanning the gap. The CDR3 runs 14 residues. Germline V gene lookup returns CDR1 MGHRA and CDR2 YSYEKL. CDR3 coding DNA: TGCGCCAGCAGCCAGGGGACTTACCCCTACGAGCAGTACTTC. This encodes CASSQGTYPYEQYF.

The chain links TRBV4-1 to TRBJ2-7, with 7 bases matching TRBD1. V gave up 4 bases and J gave up 3 bases; unmatched junction bases: 6. The CDR3 spans 14 residues. Germline values: CDR1 MGHRA, CDR2 YSYEKL. CDR3 sequence: CASSPLGQDYEQYF. The DNA of the CDR3 is TGCGCCAGCAGCCCCCTCGGACAGGACTACGAGCAGTACTTC.

The rearrangement joins TRBV5-6 to TRBJ2-1, with D perhaps matching TRBD1 or TRBD2 (5 bases each). Germline CDR1 SGHDT, CDR2 YYEEEE. The V end was cut by 6 bases, the J end by 3 bases, with 13 bases between. The CDR3 runs 14 residues. This CDR3 reads CASTGDGDYNEQFF. In DNA form, the CDR3 reads TGTGCCAGCACCGGGGACGGGGACTACAATGAGCAGTTCTTC.

V is TRBV5-6 and J is TRBJ2-3; D remains unclear. V lost 4 bases to trimming and J lost 1 base, with 16 bases between them. The V gene's germline CDR1 is SGHDT and CDR2 YYEEEE. The CDR3 has 16 amino acids. CDR3 region: CASSPIGPDGTDTQYF. The CDR3 nucleotides are TGTGCCAGCAGCCCTATTGGTCCCGACGGCACAGATACGCAGTATTTT. Using reference TRBV5-6 and TRBJ2-3 for the parts outside the CDR3, the full variable domain is DAGVTQSPTHLIKTRGQQVTLRCSPKSGHDTVSWYQQALGQGPQFIFQYYEEEERQRGNFPDRFSGHQFPNYSSELNVNALLLGDSALYLCASSPIGPDGTDTQYFGPGTRLTVL.

The rearrangement joins TRBV11-2 to TRBJ1-4; 8 bases align to TRBD1. The length of the CDR3 is 15 residues. From germline, CDR1 is SGHAT and CDR2 FQNNGV. V was clipped by 5 bases and J by 8 bases; unmatched bases: 10. As DNA, the CDR3 is TGTGCCAGCAGCCTCTCGGACAGGGTTGTAGAAAAACTGTTTTTT. Encoded protein: CASSLSDRVVEKLFF.

The chain links TRBV27 to TRBJ2-1; no reliable D call. Germline values: CDR1 MNHEY, CDR2 SMNVEV (reference sequence). CDR3 length equals 16 residues. The V gene lost 2 bases and the J gene lost 4 bases, with 15 bases spanning the gap. The DNA for the CDR3 is TGTGCCAGCAGTTTAATCCCCGGAGCCCGATACAATGAGCAGTTCTTC. Protein: CASSLIPGARYNEQFF.

V is TRBV6-5 and J is TRBJ2-3; TRBD1 is a possible D gene (6 bases). The CDR3 is 14 amino acids. Germline V CDR1 and CDR2: MNHEY, SVGAGI. The V end was cut by 6 bases, the J end by 2 bases, with 12 bases between. CDR3 sequence: CASRYGQYTDTQYF. Here the CDR3 DNA reads TGTGCCAGCAGGTACGGACAGTACACAGATACGCAGTATTTT.

This chain links TRBV9 with TRBJ2-3; the match to TRBD2 covers 8 bases. The germline V gene has CDR1 SGDLS and CDR2 YYNGEE. Trimming at V came to 2 bases and at J to 1 base, leaving 9 bases not matched to a gene. The CDR3 extends over 17 amino acids. Written as DNA, the CDR3 is TGTGCCAGCAGCGTGTCGGGAGGGGCGGGGGGCACAGATACGCAGTATTTT. Translation gives CASSVSGGAGGTDTQYF.

This clone was seen just once. The genes are TRBV10-3 and TRBJ2-7; 7 bases fit TRBD1. In germline, CDR1 is ENHRY, CDR2 SYGVKD. The CDR3 runs to 13 residues. The ends lost 7 bases at V and 5 bases at J; junction bases unmatched: 8. The DNA of the CDR3 is TGTGCCATCACAACAGGGGTTCTCGACGAGCAGTACTTC. It is translated as CAITTGVLDEQYF.

This rearrangement joins TRBV15 to TRBJ1-3; D possibly corresponds to TRBD1 (6 bases). The CDR3 runs to 16 residues. Germline V lookup: CDR1 LNHNV, CDR2 YYDKDF (reference sequence). Trimming took 4 bases from V and 2 from J, leaving 15 bases between them. This chain's CDR3 is CATSTRVGGPGNTIYF. DNA for the CDR3: TGTGCCACCAGCACGCGAGTGGGGGGCCCTGGAAACACCATATATTTT.

This chain links TRBV7-6 with TRBJ2-7; a possible D gene is TRBD2 (6 bases). The CDR3 is 14 residues long. V dropped 0 bases and J dropped 6 bases, with 12 bases sitting between them. CDR1 and CDR2 from the germline V gene are SGHVS and FNYEAQ. CDR3 nucleotides: TGTGCCAGCAGCTTAGCCGAGGGACTCTTCGAGCAGTACTTC. It codes for CASSLAEGLFEQYF.

The CDR3 region is CASSLPGPKTDTQYF. DNA of the CDR3: TGTGCCAGCAGTTTACCAGGCCCTAAAACAGATACGCAGTATTTT. V usage is TRBV27 and J usage is TRBJ2-3; no clear D gene. CDR1 MNHEY and CDR2 SMNVEV come from the germline V gene (reference sequence). The V end was cut by 2 bases, the J end by 3 bases, with 12 bases between. The CDR3 sequence is 15 residues long.

This clone has just one count. The chain employs TRBV6-5 and TRBJ1-3; 7 bases agree with TRBD1. Unmatched junction bases numbered 9, after V lost 6 bases and J lost 7 bases. The CDR3 is 14 amino acids. Germline loops: CDR1 MNHEY, CDR2 SVGAGI. CDR3 in amino acids: CASSSTGLLNTIYF. In DNA, the CDR3 is TGTGCCAGCAGCTCGACAGGGCTTTTGAACACCATATATTTT.

The CDR3 DNA sequence: TGTGCCAGCGTCGCGACAGGTAGCTACTACAATGAGCAGTTCTTC. Protein: CASVATGSYYNEQFF. The chain combines TRBV11-2 with TRBJ2-1; tentative D call: TRBD1 (6 bases). Trimming took off 8 bases at V and 3 bases at J, with 17 bases between the two ends. The CDR3 sequence is 15 residues long. The germline V gene encodes CDR1 SGHAT and CDR2 FQNNGV.

The chain has TRBV5-4 and TRBJ2-2; the D is unclear. The CDR3 totals 13 residues. Trimming removed 2 bases from V and 4 bases from J, with 6 bases in between. Germline V lookup: CDR1 SGHNT, CDR2 YYREEE (reference sequence). DNA for the CDR3: TGTGCCAGCAGCTTCCGGATCACCGGGGAGCTGTTTTTT. Translating gives CASSFRITGELFF.

The chain carries TRBV29-1 and TRBJ2-7; 7 nucleotides agree with TRBD1. The CDR3 totals 18 residues. Germline V gene data show CDR1 as SQVTM and CDR2 as ANQGSEA. With 0 bases clipped from V and 0 bases from J, the junction kept 14 bases outside the gene matches. CDR3: CSVEELIEGAASSYEQYF. Here the CDR3 DNA reads TGCAGCGTTGAAGAATTAATAGAGGGGGCCGCCAGCTCCTACGAGCAGTACTTC.

The rearrangement joins TRBV6-5 to TRBJ2-5, with D perhaps TRBD1 (6 bases). Trimming cost V 7 bases and J 2 bases, with 11 bases left between them. Per the germline V gene, CDR1 is MNHEY and CDR2 is SVGAGI. The CDR3 totals 13 residues. This chain's CDR3 is CASNTGLQETQYF. CDR3 nucleotide sequence: TGTGCCAGCAATACAGGGTTGCAAGAGACCCAGTACTTC.

The V gene is TRBV5-6, the J gene TRBJ1-3; D ambiguous. CDR1 and CDR2 from the germline V gene are SGHDT and YYEEEE. The CDR3 sequence is 14 residues long. V was clipped by 0 bases and J by 0 bases, with 4 bases between them. The CDR3 nucleotides are TGTGCCAGCAGCTTGGGGGGCTCTGGAAACACCATATATTTT. It specifies CASSLGGSGNTIYF.

This clone appeared a single time. The chain couples TRBV5-6 to TRBJ2-3; D unclear. The germline V gene encodes CDR1 SGHDT and CDR2 YYEEEE. This CDR3 region has 14 residues. Trimming pared 2 bases from V and 2 bases from J, leaving 9 bases between. CDR3 nucleotides: TGTGCCAGCAGCTTCAGGAAACTCACAGATACGCAGTATTTT. Protein sequence: CASSFRKLTDTQYF.

The sample holds a few counts of this clone. The chain couples TRBV10-3 to TRBJ1-5; D is unresolved. Germline V gives CDR1 ENHRY, CDR2 SYGVKD. The ends were cut back, 3 bases at V and 3 bases at J, with 6 bases in the middle. CDR3 size: 13 residues. For the CDR3, the DNA is TGTGCCATCAGTGACAGCTACAATCAGCCCCAGCATTTT. Translation gives CAISDSYNQPQHF.

This rearrangement joins TRBV30 to TRBJ2-2; tentatively, D is TRBD1 (5 bases). This CDR3 region has 15 residues. CDR1 is GTSNPN and CDR2 is SVGIG in the germline V gene (reference sequence). Trimming took 1 base from V and 3 from J, leaving 12 bases between them. The CDR3 sequence is CAWSGRQGYTGELFF. The CDR3, as DNA: TGTGCCTGGAGTGGTCGGCAGGGATACACCGGGGAGCTGTTTTTT.

The chain carries TRBV15 and TRBJ2-2; D uncertain. The CDR3 runs to 14 residues. V was pared by 5 bases and J by 6 bases, with 13 bases between. Germline V gene data show CDR1 as LNHNV and CDR2 as YYDKDF (reference sequence). The CDR3 region has the DNA TGTGCCACCAGCCCCGCTGGGGATGCCGGGGAGCTGTTTTTT. It encodes CATSPAGDAGELFF.

The chain joins TRBV5-4 to TRBJ2-7; no reliable D call. CDR3 length: 16 residues. V was cut by 0 bases and J by 7 bases, with 20 bases left in between. From germline, CDR1 is SGHNT and CDR2 YYREEE (reference sequence). The CDR3 nucleotides are TGTGCCAGCAGCTTGGGACTCCAAATCCCCTCTAGGGAGCAGTACTTC. This translates into CASSLGLQIPSREQYF.

The chain carries TRBV30 and TRBJ2-3; TRBD2 is a possible D gene (7 bases). This CDR3 is built from 15 residues. Trimming cost V 2 bases and J 4 bases, with 16 bases left between them. In germline, CDR1 is GTSNPN, CDR2 SVGIG (reference sequence). The CDR3 DNA reads TGTGCCTGGAGTCACGGGGGCGGGGGCGCAGATACGCAGTATTTT. Residues: CAWSHGGGGADTQYF.